These 22 T cell receptor beta chains were sequenced from one sample in a study of blood T cell repertoires in COVID-19. Repertoires were generated with immunoSEQ multiplex PCR, while TCRdb's copy carries only in-frame clones and drops some. The sample carries approximately 200,000 clones, roughly 80% recorded once. Sequencing was done on a sample of peripheral blood. The source is a man aged 55 to 70 with active or convalescent COVID-19.

The rearrangement joins TRBV29-1 to TRBJ2-5; tentative D call: TRBD1 (6 bases). Trimming took off 4 bases at V and 7 bases at J, with 19 bases between the two ends. The CDR3 totals 14 residues. CDR1 and CDR2 from the germline V gene are SQVTM and ANQGSEA. The CDR3 DNA is TGCAGCGTTGGACTTACAGGGACGGTTGGGACCCAGTACTTC. Translating it yields CSVGLTGTVGTQYF.

DNA for the CDR3: TGTGCCAGCTCACCTCAGCAGCGAACAGATACGCAGTATTTT. Translated: CASSPQQRTDTQYF. The chain has TRBV18 and TRBJ2-3; the D is unclear. The CDR3 sequence is 14 residues long. Germline CDR1 is KGHSH and CDR2 is LQKENI. Trimming shortened V by 3 bases and J by 3 bases, and 10 bases separated the two germline ends.

The chain joins TRBV3-1 (or the pseudogene TRBV3-2) to TRBJ2-7, with TRBD1 matching over 9 bases. CDR1 and CDR2 from the germline V gene are LGHDT and YNNKEL (reference sequence). Losses at the gene ends were 4 bases for V and 3 bases for J; bases not matched to a gene: 10. The CDR3 consists of 16 residues. This chain's CDR3 is CASSLSQGAVSYEQYF. CDR3 in DNA: TGTGCCAGCAGCCTTTCACAGGGGGCGGTCAGCTACGAGCAGTACTTC.

The chain recombines TRBV24-1 with TRBJ2-1; tentatively, D is TRBD2 (8 bases). V dropped 8 bases and J dropped 8 bases, with 15 bases sitting between them. The CDR3 has 13 residues. Germline V CDR1 and CDR2: KGHDR, SFDVKD. The CDR3 here is CATKDRRGDEQFF. DNA of the CDR3: TGTGCCACCAAGGACAGGCGGGGGGATGAGCAGTTCTTC.

V usage is TRBV14 and J usage is TRBJ2-7; TRBD2 matches 11 bases. Germline V gene sequence: CDR1 SGHDN, CDR2 FVKESK. This CDR3 spans 16 amino acids. Trimming took 5 bases from V and 2 from J; bases not matched to a gene: 8. CDR3 nucleotide sequence: TGTGCCAGCAGCTCCCTCGGACTAGCGGGCACCTACGAGCAGTACTTC. Translated: CASSSLGLAGTYEQYF.

The V call is TRBV7-2, the J call TRBJ2-3, with D hard to call. Trimming removed 5 bases from V and 6 bases from J, with 15 bases in between. The CDR3 has 14 residues. Germline V gene data show CDR1 as SGHTA and CDR2 as FQGNSA. Here the CDR3 DNA reads TGTGCCAGCAGCCCAGGCCCCACCGCGGATACGCAGTATTTT. It specifies CASSPGPTADTQYF.

The rearrangement links TRBV7-2 to TRBJ1-6; D not resolved. CDR3 length equals 13 residues. V lost 2 bases to trimming and J lost 7 bases, with 6 bases between them. Germline V CDR1 and CDR2: SGHTA, FQGNSA. The CDR3 region has the DNA TGTGCCAGCAGCTTATACGGGAATTCACCCCTCCACTTT. It yields the protein CASSLYGNSPLHF.

This rearrangement joins TRBV3-1 (or the pseudogene TRBV3-2) to TRBJ2-1; the match to TRBD2 covers 11 bases. Germline lookup yields CDR1 LGHDT and CDR2 YNNKEL (reference sequence). This CDR3 comprises 16 residues. Germline trimming cut 6 bases from V and 4 bases from J; bases unmatched to any gene: 8. The CDR3 is CASSRPGLAAYNEQFF. CDR3 coding DNA: TGTGCCAGCAGTCGCCCGGGACTAGCGGCTTACAATGAGCAGTTCTTC.

This clone occurred once. V is TRBV14 and J is TRBJ2-3, with 9 positions matching TRBD1. Trimming at V came to 4 bases and at J to 2 bases, leaving 10 bases not matched to a gene. The CDR3 contains 17 residues. Per germline, CDR1 SGHDN and CDR2 FVKESK. The DNA of the CDR3 is TGTGCCAGCAGCCCCAATACCGGGACAGGGAACACAGATACGCAGTATTTT. This gives the protein CASSPNTGTGNTDTQYF.

The CDR3 DNA is TGTGCCAGCACTTCGGGACAGGCTTCTAACTATGGCTACACCTTC. Amino acids: CASTSGQASNYGYTF. This chain uses TRBV6-5 with TRBJ1-2; TRBD1 aligns across 8 bases. The CDR3 is made up of 15 amino acids. Germline CDR1 and CDR2: MNHEY and SVGAGI. Germline trimming cut 7 bases from V and 0 bases from J; bases unmatched to any gene: 7.

The chain carries TRBV5-1 and TRBJ2-5, with 10 nucleotides matching TRBD1. With 6 bases clipped from V and 4 bases from J, the junction kept 6 bases outside the gene matches. The CDR3 length is 14 residues. Germline V gene data show CDR1 as SGHRS and CDR2 as YFSETQ. CDR3 loop: CASNPTGGLETQYF. The CDR3 region has the DNA TGCGCCAGCAACCCGACAGGGGGCCTAGAGACCCAGTACTTC.

The V call is TRBV5-4, the J call TRBJ2-7, with 10 positions matching TRBD2. V lost 0 bases and J lost 7; bases outside the gene matches: 13. The CDR3 runs to 17 residues. Germline CDR1 is SGHNT and CDR2 is YYREEE (reference sequence). The CDR3 nucleotides are TGTGCCAGCAGCTTGGCCCGCGGGGCTAGCGGGAGTCTTGAGCAGTACTTC. Translation: CASSLARGASGSLEQYF. The variable domain in full, with the rest retrieved from reference TRBV5-4 and TRBJ2-7, is ETGVTQSPTHLIKTRGQQVTLRCSSQSGHNTVSWYQQALGQGPQFIFQYYREEENGRGNFPPRFSGLQFPNYSSELNVNALELDDSALYLCASSLARGASGSLEQYFGPGTRLTVT.

The rearrangement links TRBV5-5 to TRBJ2-7; 9 bases match TRBD2. Germline-derived CDR1 and CDR2 are SGHKS and YYEKEE (reference sequence). This CDR3 has 15 amino acids. V shed 4 bases and J 6 bases; nucleotides not matched to a gene: 11. Here the CDR3 reads CASSHLLAGPGEQYF. In nucleotides, the CDR3 is TGTGCCAGCAGCCACCTACTAGCGGGTCCTGGCGAGCAGTACTTC.

This clone was counted at least ten times. The chain uses TRBV29-1 and TRBJ2-2, with 11 bases aligning to TRBD2. This CDR3 region has 14 residues. Trimming cost V 7 bases and J 3 bases; bases outside gene matches: 4. The germline gives CDR1 SQVTM, CDR2 ANQGSEA. CDR3 amino acids: CSAHSGRDTGELFF. For the CDR3, the DNA is TGCAGCGCTCATAGCGGGAGGGACACCGGGGAGCTGTTTTTT.

CDR3 sequence: CASSRGHDTEAFF. The CDR3 DNA reads as TGTGCCAGCAGTAGGGGGCATGATACTGAAGCTTTCTTT. The chain couples TRBV6-5 to TRBJ1-1, with TRBD1 matching over 7 bases. V shed 5 bases, J shed 5 bases, and the junction held 5 bases outside the gene matches. Germline CDR1 reads MNHEY; CDR2 reads SVGAGI. CDR3 size: 13 residues.

This clone showed up just a few times. The chain has TRBV19 and TRBJ2-7; tentative D call: TRBD1 (5 bases). This CDR3 region has 12 residues. The V and J ends lost 8 bases and 6 bases respectively, with 14 bases between them. CDR1 LNHDA and CDR2 SQIVND come from the germline V gene (reference sequence). The CDR3 region is CASGGRASEQYF. In nucleotides, the CDR3 is TGTGCCAGTGGTGGCAGGGCGAGCGAGCAGTACTTC.

This chain connects TRBV11-2 to TRBJ1-2; D unclear. V was shortened by 1 base and J by 5 bases, with 8 bases between the two germline ends. Germline CDR1 SGHAT, CDR2 FQNNGV. The CDR3 covers 13 residues. The CDR3 coding sequence is TGTGCCAGCAGCTTAGTATCCGAGTATGGCTACACCTTC. Its translation: CASSLVSEYGYTF. The full variable domain, rest sourced from reference TRBV11-2 and TRBJ1-2, is EAGVAQSPRYKIIEKRQSVAFWCNPISGHATLYWYQQILGQGPKLLIQFQNNGVVDDSQLPKDRFSAERLKGVDSTLKIQPAKLEDSAVYLCASSLVSEYGYTFGSGTRLTVV.

The J gene is TRBJ1-2, the V gene TRBV2; D is undetermined. Between the trimmed V and J ends, which lost 3 bases and 4 bases, there was a span of 12 bases. This CDR3 is 14 amino acids long. CDR1 is SNHLY and CDR2 is FYNNEI in the germline V gene. The CDR3 protein is CASSEGRSFYGYTF. As DNA, the CDR3 is TGTGCCAGCAGTGAGGGCAGGTCCTTCTATGGCTACACCTTC.

This sequence joins TRBV5-1 and TRBJ2-1, with 7 nucleotides matching TRBD1. V shed 4 bases and J 7 bases; nucleotides not matched to a gene: 8. The CDR3 has 14 residues. Germline CDR1 and CDR2: SGHRS and YFSETQ. The CDR3 sequence: CASSQPGQLNEQFF. The CDR3 nucleotides read TGCGCCAGCAGCCAACCGGGACAGCTTAATGAGCAGTTCTTC. Using reference TRBV5-1 and TRBJ2-1 for the parts outside the CDR3, the full variable domain is KAGVTQTPRYLIKTRGQQVTLSCSPISGHRSVSWYQQTPGQGLQFLFEYFSETQRNKGNFPGRFSGRQFSNSRSEMNVSTLELGDSALYLCASSQPGQLNEQFFGPGTRLTVL.

V is TRBV19 and J is TRBJ2-2, with TRBD2 identical over 12 bases. Germline CDR1 and CDR2: LNHDA and SQIVND (reference sequence). V gave up 5 bases and J gave up 2 bases; unmatched junction bases: 27. The CDR3 length is 24 residues. This CDR3 reads CASSPYPIGASGRAETINTGELFF. The CDR3 DNA reads TGTGCCAGTAGTCCATACCCAATCGGAGCTAGCGGGAGGGCGGAAACGATAAACACCGGGGAGCTGTTTTTT.

V gene TRBV28 combines with J gene TRBJ2-7; D might be TRBD1 (6 bases). Trimming stripped 6 bases from V and 2 bases from J, with 17 bases between. This CDR3 comprises 15 residues. CDR1 is MDHEN and CDR2 is SYDVKM in the germline V gene. Here the CDR3 reads CASSLPGEFTYEQYF. DNA of the CDR3: TGTGCCAGCAGCCTGCCAGGGGAGTTTACCTACGAGCAGTACTTC.

V and J are TRBV11-2 and TRBJ2-7, with a weak D call TRBD2 (6 bases). V was pared by 5 bases and J by 0 bases, with 17 bases between. From germline, CDR1 is SGHAT and CDR2 FQNNGV. This CDR3 contains 16 residues. The CDR3 coding sequence is TGTGCCAGCAGCCTGTCCCGGGACTCTAGCTCCTACGAGCAGTACTTC. Translated, it gives CASSLSRDSSSYEQYF. The complete variable domain, with remaining parts taken from reference TRBV11-2 and TRBJ2-7, reads EAGVAQSPRYKIIEKRQSVAFWCNPISGHATLYWYQQILGQGPKLLIQFQNNGVVDDSQLPKDRFSAERLKGVDSTLKIQPAKLEDSAVYLCASSLSRDSSSYEQYFGPGTRLTVT.